The rows below give T cell receptor beta chains drawn from one sample of a study of T cell responses to AZD1222 COVID-19 vaccine. The protocol was immunoSEQ multiplex PCR, while the TCRdb copy is restricted to in-frame clones and leaves out a portion. In the table there are 130,000 or so clones, over 90% of which are singletons. The sample consisted of peripheral blood, taken on day 0 of AZD1222 vaccination. The receptors originated from an adult in good health. Each CDR3 is given with its conserved first and last residue. D genes are given only for firm matches. Part of the rows lack a size; the others show once, few, many or a class for expanded clones.

cdr3_length,d_call,clone_size,j_call,v_call,cdr3_nt,cdr3_aa
12,.,.,TRBJ2-7,TRBV30,TGTGCCTGGAGCCTCAGGGCCTACGAGCAGTACTTC,CAWSLRAYEQYF
13,.,.,TRBJ2-7,TRBV28,TGTGCCAGCAGTTTGACCCTGAACTACGAGCAGTACTTC,CASSLTLNYEQYF
13,.,.,TRBJ2-3,TRBV4-1,TGCGCCAGCAGCCAATGGGGAGTCGATACGCAGTATTTT,CASSQWGVDTQYF
15,TRBD1,.,TRBJ1-2,TRBV4-1,TGCGCCAGCAGCCAACCCGGGACAGGGGCCTATGGCTACACCTTC,CASSQPGTGAYGYTF
15,TRBD1,once,TRBJ1-1,TRBV5-1,TGCGCCAGCAGCTACGGGACAGCTAGGAACACTGAAGCTTTCTTT,CASSYGTARNTEAFF
14,.,.,TRBJ2-1,TRBV5-1,TGCGCCAGCAGCCTGCCCGGGTCCTACAATGAGCAGTTCTTC,CASSLPGSYNEQFF
15,.,.,TRBJ1-1,TRBV19,TGTGCCAGTAGTATAGGGACACGTCAGAACACTGAAGCTTTCTTT,CASSIGTRQNTEAFF
12,.,.,TRBJ2-5,TRBV2,TGTGCCAGCGATCCGTGGCGGGAGACCCAGTACTTC,CASDPWRETQYF
16,TRBD2,.,TRBJ2-1,TRBV4-3,TGCGCCAGCAGCCCCCAGGGGCTAGCGGGGGGGAATGAGCAGTTCTTC,CASSPQGLAGGNEQFF
14,TRBD1,.,TRBJ1-4,TRBV5-6,TGTGCCAGCAGCCTGGGACAGGGAGGAGAAAAACTGTTTTTT,CASSLGQGGEKLFF
13,.,.,TRBJ2-2,TRBV5-4,TGTGCCAGCAGCTTGGGGGACGCCGGGGAGCTGTTTTTT,CASSLGDAGELFF
15,.,.,TRBJ2-1,TRBV2,TGTGCCAGCAGAGCCATCGATCTATCCTACAATGAGCAGTTCTTC,CASRAIDLSYNEQFF
17,.,.,TRBJ2-3,TRBV5-8,TGTGCCAGCAGCTTCGGTGTCGTAGCGGCTAGCACAGATACGCAGTATTTT,CASSFGVVAASTDTQYF
17,TRBD1,once,TRBJ1-1,TRBV4-1,TGCGCCAGCAGCCTTGGACAGGCAACAAAAATGGGGACTGAAGCTTTCTTT,CASSLGQATKMGTEAFF
14,.,.,TRBJ1-5,TRBV6-6,TGTGCCAGCAGTTATGCAGGGAACAATCAGCCCCAGCATTTT,CASSYAGNNQPQHF
16,.,.,TRBJ2-7,TRBV5-1,TGCGCCAGCAGCCCGTGGGGGTCCCCGTCGGAGCTCGAGCAGTACTTC,CASSPWGSPSELEQYF
16,.,.,TRBJ2-1,TRBV5-4,TGTGCCAGCAGCTTGTGGGGAAGGGGCTCCTACAATGAGCAGTTCTTC,CASSLWGRGSYNEQFF
15,.,.,TRBJ1-2,TRBV2,TGTGCCAGCAGTGCTAGCGTTTCGGCTAACTATGGCTACACCTTC,CASSASVSANYGYTF
16,TRBD1,.,TRBJ2-3,TRBV7-2,TGTGCCAGCAGCACCGGACAGGGGGGACTCGCAGATACGCAGTATTTT,CASSTGQGGLADTQYF
13,.,.,TRBJ1-2,TRBV15,TGTGCCACCAGCACCGACAGGCTCTATGGCTACACCTTC,CATSTDRLYGYTF
13,.,.,TRBJ1-6,TRBV28,TGTGCCAGCCTGCCCTCCTATAATTCACCCCTCCACTTT,CASLPSYNSPLHF
14,.,.,TRBJ1-5,TRBV19,TGTGCCAGTAGTATGCGCCAGGGAGATCAGCCCCAGCATTTT,CASSMRQGDQPQHF
14,.,.,TRBJ2-5,TRBV7-9,TGTGCCAGCAGCTCCACACTACTGCAGGAGACCCAGTACTTC,CASSSTLLQETQYF
14,.,.,TRBJ1-4,TRBV7-2,TGTGCCAGCAGCTTAGGGCTCCTTAGGGAAAAACTGTTTTTT,CASSLGLLREKLFF
14,.,.,TRBJ1-2,TRBV27,TGTGCCAGCAGTTTTAACCGGGGGACCTATGGCTACACCTTC,CASSFNRGTYGYTF
13,.,.,TRBJ1-6,TRBV27,TGTGCCAGCAGTTTCGCCTATAATTCACCCCTCCACTTT,CASSFAYNSPLHF
17,TRBD1,.,TRBJ1-2,TRBV10-3,TGTGCCATCAGTCCTGACAGGGGGAAGACCATCGGCTATGGCTACACCTTC,CAISPDRGKTIGYGYTF
18,TRBD2,.,TRBJ2-2,TRBV7-2,TGTGCCAGCAGCCCCCCAATCCTTCTAGCGGACCTCACCGGGGAGCTGTTTTTT,CASSPPILLADLTGELFF
14,TRBD2,.,TRBJ2-3,TRBV6-5,TGTGCCAGCAGTTACGGAGCGGGGGCAGATACGCAGTATTTT,CASSYGAGADTQYF
14,.,few,TRBJ1-5,TRBV28,TGTGCCAGCAGTTCCGACAGTTTCCTCAAGCCCCAGCATTTT,CASSSDSFLKPQHF
14,TRBD1,.,TRBJ1-2,TRBV28,TGTGCCAGCAGTTTATTCCGACAGGGAGGAGGCTACACCTTC,CASSLFRQGGGYTF
17,.,.,TRBJ2-3,TRBV4-2,TGTGCCAGCAGCCTCAAAGTCGGGCCTAGCGACGCAGATACGCAGTATTTT,CASSLKVGPSDADTQYF
17,.,.,TRBJ1-2,TRBV2,TGTGCCAGCAGTTCCCCCAGTCCAGGGTCGGCTAACTATGGCTACACCTTC,CASSSPSPGSANYGYTF
15,TRBD2,.,TRBJ2-7,TRBV7-9,TGTGCCAGCAGCGATCGGACTAGCAGCTCCTACGAGCAGTACTTC,CASSDRTSSSYEQYF
16,TRBD1,.,TRBJ2-2,TRBV5-4,TGTGCCAGCAGCTCCGCAGGGGGTCGTGACACCGGGGAGCTGTTTTTT,CASSSAGGRDTGELFF
13,.,.,TRBJ1-5,TRBV13,TGTGCCAGCAGCTTAAGGGGGAATCAGCCCCAGCATTTT,CASSLRGNQPQHF
20,TRBD2,.,TRBJ2-7,TRBV9,TGTGCCAGCAGCTCATCCCTCGTCCCCTCCTCCAAGCGGGGGACCTACGAGCAGTACTTC,CASSSSLVPSSKRGTYEQYF
12,.,.,TRBJ1-4,TRBV19,TGTGCCAGTAGTATTTTGGGTGAAAAACTGTTTTTT,CASSILGEKLFF
11,.,.,TRBJ1-2,TRBV20-1,TGCATTGGGGCAAGGGACACTGGCTACACCTTC,CIGARDTGYTF
16,.,.,TRBJ1-5,TRBV21-1,TGTGCCAGCAGCAAAGTGGCGGAAGTGAGCAATCAGCCCCAGCATTTT,CASSKVAEVSNQPQHF
15,.,once,TRBJ2-3,TRBV6-2/TRBV6-3,TGTGCCAGCAGCTCCCCGGGAGGACAGGGAGATACGCAGTATTTT,CASSSPGGQGDTQYF